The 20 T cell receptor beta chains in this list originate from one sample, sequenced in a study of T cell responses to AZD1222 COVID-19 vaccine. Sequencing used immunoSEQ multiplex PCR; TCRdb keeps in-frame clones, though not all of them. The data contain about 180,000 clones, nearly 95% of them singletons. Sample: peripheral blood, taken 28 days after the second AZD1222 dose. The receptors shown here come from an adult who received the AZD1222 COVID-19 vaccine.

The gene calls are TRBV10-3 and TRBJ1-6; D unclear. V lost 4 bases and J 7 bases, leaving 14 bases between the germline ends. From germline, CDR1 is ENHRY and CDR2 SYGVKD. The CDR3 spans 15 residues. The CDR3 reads CAISGAGRMNSPLHF. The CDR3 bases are TGTGCCATCAGTGGGGCTGGCAGGATGAATTCACCCCTCCACTTT.

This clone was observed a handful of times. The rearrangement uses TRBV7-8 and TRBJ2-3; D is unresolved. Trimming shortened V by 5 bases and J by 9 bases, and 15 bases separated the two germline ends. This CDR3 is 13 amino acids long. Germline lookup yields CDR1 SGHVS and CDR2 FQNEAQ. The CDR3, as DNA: TGTGCCAGCAGCCGACCCCTCAATCGGACGCAGTATTTT. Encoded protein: CASSRPLNRTQYF.

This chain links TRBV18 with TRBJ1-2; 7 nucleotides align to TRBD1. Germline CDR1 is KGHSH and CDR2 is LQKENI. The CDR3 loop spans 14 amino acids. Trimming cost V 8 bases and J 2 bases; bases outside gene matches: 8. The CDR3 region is CASQPGTVNYGYTF. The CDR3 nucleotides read TGTGCCAGCCAACCCGGGACAGTAAACTATGGCTACACCTTC.

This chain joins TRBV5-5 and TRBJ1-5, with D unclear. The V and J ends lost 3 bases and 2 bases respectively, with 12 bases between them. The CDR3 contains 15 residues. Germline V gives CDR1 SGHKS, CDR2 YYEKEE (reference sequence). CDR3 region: CASSYGGVGNQPQHF. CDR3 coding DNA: TGTGCCAGCAGCTACGGTGGGGTGGGCAATCAGCCCCAGCATTTT.

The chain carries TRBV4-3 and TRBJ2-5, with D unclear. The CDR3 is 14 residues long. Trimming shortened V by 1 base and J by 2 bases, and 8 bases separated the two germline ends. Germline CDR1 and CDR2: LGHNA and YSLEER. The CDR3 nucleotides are TGCGCCAGCAGCCAAGTAGGGCGGCAAGAGACCCAGTACTTC. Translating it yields CASSQVGRQETQYF.

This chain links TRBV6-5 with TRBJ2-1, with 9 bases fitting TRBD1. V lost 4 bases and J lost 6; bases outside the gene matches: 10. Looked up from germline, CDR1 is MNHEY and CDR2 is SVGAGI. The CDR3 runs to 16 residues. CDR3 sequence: CASSSLTGGEVNEQFF. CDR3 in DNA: TGTGCCAGCAGTTCGCTCACAGGGGGCGAAGTCAATGAGCAGTTCTTC.

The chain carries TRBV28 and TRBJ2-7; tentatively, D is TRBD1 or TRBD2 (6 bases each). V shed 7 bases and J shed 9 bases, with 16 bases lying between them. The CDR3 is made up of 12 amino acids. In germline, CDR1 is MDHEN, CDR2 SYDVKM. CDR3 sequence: CASISGGGLQYF. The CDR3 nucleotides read TGTGCCAGCATCTCCGGGGGCGGTTTGCAGTACTTC. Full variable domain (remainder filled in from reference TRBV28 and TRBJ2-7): DVKVTQSSRYLVKRTGEKVFLECVQDMDHENMFWYRQDPGLGLRLIYFSYDVKMKEKGDIPEGYSVSREKKERFSLILESASTNQTSMYLCASISGGGLQYFGPGTRLTVT.

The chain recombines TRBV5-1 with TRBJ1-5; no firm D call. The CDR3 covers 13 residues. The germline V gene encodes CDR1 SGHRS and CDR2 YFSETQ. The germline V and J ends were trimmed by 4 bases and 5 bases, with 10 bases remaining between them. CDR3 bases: TGCGCCAGCAGCCCCGGACGAGATCAGCCCCAGCATTTT. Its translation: CASSPGRDQPQHF.

The CDR3 loop reads CASSSVGENTYEQYF. As DNA, the CDR3 is TGTGCCAGTAGTTCAGTGGGGGAGAATACCTACGAGCAGTACTTC. The J gene is TRBJ2-7, the V gene TRBV19; either TRBD1 or TRBD2 may fit D (5 bases each). Germline values: CDR1 LNHDA, CDR2 SQIVND (reference sequence). V lost 5 bases, J lost 2 bases, and 16 bases lay in between. The CDR3 loop spans 15 amino acids.

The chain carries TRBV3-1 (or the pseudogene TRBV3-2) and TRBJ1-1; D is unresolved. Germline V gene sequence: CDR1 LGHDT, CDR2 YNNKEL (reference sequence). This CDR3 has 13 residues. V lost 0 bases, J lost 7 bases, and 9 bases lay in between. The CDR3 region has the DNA TGTGCCAGCAGCCAAGAAGGTCGGCTTGAAGCTTTCTTT. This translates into CASSQEGRLEAFF.

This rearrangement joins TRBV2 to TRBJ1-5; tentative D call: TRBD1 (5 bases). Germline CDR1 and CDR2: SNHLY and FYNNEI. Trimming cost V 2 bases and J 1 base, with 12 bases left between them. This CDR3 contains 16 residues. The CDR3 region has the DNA TGTGCCAGCAGTGAATTTTGGGGGGTCAGCAATCAGCCCCAGCATTTT. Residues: CASSEFWGVSNQPQHF.

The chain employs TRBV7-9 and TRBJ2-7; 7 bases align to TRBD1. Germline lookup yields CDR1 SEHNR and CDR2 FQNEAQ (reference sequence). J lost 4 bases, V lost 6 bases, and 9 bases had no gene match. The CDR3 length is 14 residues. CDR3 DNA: TGTGCCAGCAGATGGGACAGTCTCTCGTACGAGCAGTACTTC. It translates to CASRWDSLSYEQYF.

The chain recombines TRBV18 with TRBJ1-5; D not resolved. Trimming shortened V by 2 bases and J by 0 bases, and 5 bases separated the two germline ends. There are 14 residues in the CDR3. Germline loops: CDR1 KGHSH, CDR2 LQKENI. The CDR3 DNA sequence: TGTGCCAGCTCACCAGGCAATAGCAATCAGCCCCAGCATTTT. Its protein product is CASSPGNSNQPQHF.

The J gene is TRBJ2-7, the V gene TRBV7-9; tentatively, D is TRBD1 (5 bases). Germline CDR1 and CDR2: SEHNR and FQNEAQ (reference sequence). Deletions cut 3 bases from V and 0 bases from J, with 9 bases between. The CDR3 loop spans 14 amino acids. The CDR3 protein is CASSFDSHSYEQYF. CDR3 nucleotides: TGTGCCAGCAGCTTCGACAGTCACTCCTACGAGCAGTACTTC.

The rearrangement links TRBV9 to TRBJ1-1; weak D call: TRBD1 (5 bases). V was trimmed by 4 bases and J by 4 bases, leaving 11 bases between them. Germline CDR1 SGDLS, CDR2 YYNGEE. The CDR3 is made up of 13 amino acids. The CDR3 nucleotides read TGTGCCAGCAGCCCGTCTCAGGGCACTGAAGCTTTCTTT. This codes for CASSPSQGTEAFF.

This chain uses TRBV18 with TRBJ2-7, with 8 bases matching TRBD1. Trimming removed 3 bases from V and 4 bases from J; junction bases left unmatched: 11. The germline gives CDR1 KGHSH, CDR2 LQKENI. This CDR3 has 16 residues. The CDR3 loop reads CASSPGRDRTVYEQYF. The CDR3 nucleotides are TGTGCCAGCTCACCTGGTCGGGACAGGACCGTGTACGAGCAGTACTTC.

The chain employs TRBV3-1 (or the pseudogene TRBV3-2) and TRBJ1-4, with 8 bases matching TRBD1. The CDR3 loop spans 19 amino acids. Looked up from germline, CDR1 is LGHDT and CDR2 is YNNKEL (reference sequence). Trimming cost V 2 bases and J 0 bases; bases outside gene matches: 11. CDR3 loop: CASSQPSRQGTATNEKLFF. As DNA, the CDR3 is TGTGCCAGCAGCCAACCCTCCAGACAGGGGACTGCAACTAATGAAAAACTGTTTTTT.

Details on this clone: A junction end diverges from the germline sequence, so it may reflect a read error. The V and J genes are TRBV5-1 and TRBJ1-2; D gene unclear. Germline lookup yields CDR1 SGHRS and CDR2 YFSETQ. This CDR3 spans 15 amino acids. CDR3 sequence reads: CASSLDLPRYGGYTF. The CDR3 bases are TGCGCCAGCAGTTTGGACCTTCCTAGGTATGGTGGCTACACCTTC.

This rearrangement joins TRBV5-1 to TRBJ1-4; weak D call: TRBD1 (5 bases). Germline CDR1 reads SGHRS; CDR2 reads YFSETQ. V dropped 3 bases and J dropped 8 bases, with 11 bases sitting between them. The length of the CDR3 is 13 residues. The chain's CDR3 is CASSSRGQEKLFF. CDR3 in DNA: TGCGCCAGCAGCTCAAGGGGCCAGGAAAAACTGTTTTTT.

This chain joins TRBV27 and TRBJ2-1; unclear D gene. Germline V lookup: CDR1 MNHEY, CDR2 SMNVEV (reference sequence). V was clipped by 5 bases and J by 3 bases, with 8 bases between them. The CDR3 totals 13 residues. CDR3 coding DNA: TGTGCCAGCAGTATTGAGATCTACAATGAGCAGTTCTTC. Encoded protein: CASSIEIYNEQFF.